The subject of this entry is one T cell receptor beta chain. Antigen unknown. This record comes from a study of post-analysis software for immune sequencing data. Overall study: Included courses were relapsing-remitting and secondary progressive multiple sclerosis; progressive-relapsing multiple sclerosis was also included.

Whole-study results and caveats: The study found TRBV5-6, TRBV5-1 and TRBV20-1 among four to six TRBV segments more frequent in patients than controls. F measure showed strong co-clustering of same-batch samples.

Germline values: CDR1 MNHEY, CDR2 SVGAGI. Trimming took off 0 bases at V and 4 bases at J, with 12 bases between the two ends. CDR3 length: 15 amino acids. Researchers reported that TCR beta cDNA libraries carried unique molecular identifiers. TCRdb recomputed calls from the PCR reads with MiXCR, one row per CDR3 protein. The sample shows some 890,000 distinct CDR3 sequences, under 70% of them seen only once. This clonotype originated in a girl under 18 with multiple sclerosis. V is TRBV6-5 and J is TRBJ1-2, with D unclear. Input material: blood. CDR3 coding DNA: TGTGCCAGCAGTTACTCTGGCAGACGAGTCTATGGCTACACCTTC. Protein sequence: CASSYSGRRVYGYTF.